These 21 T cell receptor beta chains share one sample of origin, sequenced in a study of vaccination and CD4 T cells after COVID-19. The study sequenced cultured CD4+ T cell DNA using the Oncomine TCR Beta short-read assay. TCRdb processed the PCR reads anew with MiXCR; each CDR3 protein has one entry. The sample has some 15,000 distinct CDR3 sequences, roughly 22% seen once; the top ten hold 10% to 15%. Indicated treatment: roughly 11-day PBMC culture with coronavirus spike peptide pools or control peptides (ViraFEST assay). These TCRs are of unknown antigen specificity. The specimen comprised CD4+ T cells from blood, cultured in vitro, sampled before SARS-CoV-2 vaccination. These receptors were collected from a human donor who received a COVID-19 vaccine.

The chain has TRBV4-2 and TRBJ1-3; the D gene is possibly TRBD1 (5 bases). This CDR3 has 16 residues. CDR1 is LGHNA, CDR2 YNFKEQ, per germline. V lost 2 bases and J lost 4, with 15 bases in between. Here the CDR3 DNA reads TGTGCCAGCAGCCAACCGACTGGGGGGTCAGGAAACACCATATATTTT. This encodes CASSQPTGGSGNTIYF.

CDR3 protein: CASTYRQGHSNQPQHF. In DNA form, the CDR3 reads TGTGCCAGCACCTACCGACAGGGGCATAGCAATCAGCCCCAGCATTTT. The chain recombines TRBV12-1 with TRBJ1-5; TRBD1, the table's D call, lacks a check against the DNA. TRBV12-1 is reported as a pseudogene. The length of the CDR3 is 16 residues.

The chain carries TRBV7-2 and TRBJ1-5; D not certain. The V end lost 5 bases, the J end lost 1 base, and 21 bases lay between the germline ends. CDR3 length: 18 residues. The V gene's germline CDR1 is SGHTA and CDR2 FQGNSA. The CDR3 sequence: CASSPLPGLSGSNQPQHF. In DNA, the CDR3 is TGTGCCAGCAGCCCGCTACCGGGCCTCAGCGGGAGCAATCAGCCCCAGCATTTT.

Only a few counts were recorded for this clonotype. This chain uses TRBV6-1 with TRBJ1-5; tentatively, D is TRBD1 (5 bases). CDR1 is MNHNS, CDR2 SASEGT, per germline. Between the trimmed V and J ends, which lost 0 bases and 5 bases, there was a span of 17 bases. There are 17 residues in the CDR3. This CDR3 reads CASSEALKGPLHQPQHF. The DNA of the CDR3 is TGTGCCAGCAGTGAAGCGCTGAAGGGGCCCCTCCATCAGCCCCAGCATTTT.

Only a few counts were recorded for this clonotype. This sequence joins TRBV6-1 and TRBJ1-6; 8 bases are shared with TRBD1. Germline trimming cut 1 base from V and 7 bases from J; bases unmatched to any gene: 0. The germline V gene has CDR1 MNHNS and CDR2 SASEGT. The CDR3 extends over 14 amino acids. The DNA of the CDR3 is TGTGCCAGCAGTGAAGGGACAGGGAATTCACCCCTCCACTTT. This codes for CASSEGTGNSPLHF.

V is TRBV19 and J is TRBJ1-1, with TRBD1 matching over 12 bases. V trimming: 6 bases; J trimming: 1 base; junction bases outside the gene matches: 3. The CDR3 length is 15 residues. The germline CDR1 and CDR2 sequences are LNHDA and SQIVND (reference sequence). The CDR3, as DNA: TGTGCCAGTAGGGGACAGGGGGCCGGGAACACTGAAGCTTTCTTT. It encodes CASRGQGAGNTEAFF. The full variable domain, its missing parts supplied by reference TRBV19 and TRBJ1-1, is DGGITQSPKYLFRKEGQNVTLSCEQNLNHDAMYWYRQDPGQGLRLIYYSQIVNDFQKGDIAEGYSVSREKKESFPLTVTSAQKNPTAFYLCASRGQGAGNTEAFFGQGTRLTVV.

The V gene is TRBV4-2, the J gene TRBJ2-1, with TRBD1 matching over 7 bases. V shed 5 bases, J shed 4 bases, and the junction held 5 bases outside the gene matches. The CDR3 consists of 14 residues. Germline V CDR1 and CDR2: LGHNA, YNFKEQ. The CDR3 region is CASSSTGVYNEQFF. As DNA, the CDR3 is TGTGCCAGCAGCTCAACAGGGGTTTACAATGAGCAGTTCTTC.

The CDR3 DNA reads as TGTGCCAGCAGCTTAGGGGACAGGGGCTATGGCTACACCTTC. Protein product: CASSLGDRGYGYTF. The chain joins TRBV7-8 to TRBJ1-2, with 10 positions matching TRBD1. This CDR3 is built from 14 residues. V lost 1 base, J lost 4 bases, and 0 bases stayed unmatched. Germline assignment: CDR1 SGHVS and CDR2 FQNEAQ.

This clonotype showed up just a few times. V is TRBV10-3 and J is TRBJ2-2; 9 bases are shared with TRBD1. CDR3 length equals 15 residues. Trimming took 8 bases from V and 6 from J; bases not matched to a gene: 10. Germline V lookup: CDR1 ENHRY, CDR2 SYGVKD. Here the CDR3 reads CAISPAGTGSGELFF. CDR3 sequence (DNA): TGTGCCATCTCCCCGGCAGGGACAGGGTCCGGGGAGCTGTTTTTT.

This chain connects TRBV5-1 to TRBJ2-5; the D is unclear. Germline assignment: CDR1 SGHRS and CDR2 YFSETQ. The CDR3 sequence is 13 residues long. Trimming took off 7 bases at V and 3 bases at J, with 13 bases between the two ends. The CDR3 nucleotides are TGCGCCAGCCGGCCGGGTTTCGAAGAGACCCAGTACTTC. Its translation: CASRPGFEETQYF.

This clonotype was detected only a few times. This rearrangement joins TRBV12-3 or TRBV12-4 to TRBJ1-5; D is unclear. V was cut by 1 base and J by 5 bases, with 6 bases left in between. The CDR3 is 13 residues long. The CDR3 protein is CASSLGEDQPQHF. CDR3 DNA: TGTGCCAGCAGTTTAGGGGAGGATCAGCCCCAGCATTTT.

This sequence joins TRBV28 and TRBJ1-1; D gene uncertain. The CDR3 extends over 14 amino acids. V was cut by 6 bases and J by 5 bases, with 16 bases left in between. CDR1 MDHEN and CDR2 SYDVKM come from the germline V gene. The CDR3 DNA is TGTGCCAGCAGACGCCGACAACGAGTGACTGAAGCTTTCTTT. The encoded protein is CASRRRQRVTEAFF.

This sequence joins TRBV5-1 and TRBJ1-1, with D unresolved. V shed 6 bases and J shed 1 base, with 13 bases lying between them. Germline lookup yields CDR1 SGHRS and CDR2 YFSETQ. The CDR3 has 14 amino acids. CDR3 sequence (DNA): TGCGCCAGCAAAGAATCTCTAGGGAACACTGAAGCTTTCTTT. Residues: CASKESLGNTEAFF.

This clonotype turned up a few times. The rearrangement links TRBV19 to TRBJ2-3, with 12 bases that match TRBD2. This CDR3 spans 18 amino acids. V lost 3 bases, J lost 1 base, and 8 bases stayed unmatched. Germline loops: CDR1 LNHDA, CDR2 SQIVND (reference sequence). CDR3 DNA: TGTGCCAGTAGTATCGCCCTAGCGGGGGGGCCGGGCACAGATACGCAGTATTTT. Amino acid sequence: CASSIALAGGPGTDTQYF.

The chain joins TRBV2 to TRBJ2-3; 9 positions agree with TRBD1. The trim removed 9 bases at V and 3 bases at J, leaving 19 bases unmatched. The CDR3 loop spans 18 amino acids. Germline CDR1 SNHLY, CDR2 FYNNEI. The CDR3 region is CARRQNPRDRDYTDTQYF. The CDR3 nucleotides read TGTGCCAGACGCCAAAACCCAAGGGACAGGGATTATACAGATACGCAGTATTTT.

The chain employs TRBV7-8 and TRBJ1-3, with unresolved D. Trimming took off 3 bases at V and 0 bases at J, with 12 bases between the two ends. The CDR3 runs 16 residues. CDR1 and CDR2 from the germline V gene are SGHVS and FQNEAQ. CDR3 sequence reads: CASSLADSSSGNTIYF. CDR3 DNA sequence: TGTGCCAGCAGCTTGGCCGACTCGAGCTCTGGAAACACCATATATTTT.

The chain is built from TRBV3-1 and TRBJ2-2, with TRBD2 as a possible D gene (6 bases). This CDR3 contains 14 residues. Germline CDR1 is LGHDT and CDR2 is YNNKEL (reference sequence). Deletions cut 3 bases from V and 4 bases from J, with 9 bases between. The CDR3 region is CASSHSGVTGELFF. CDR3 coding DNA: TGTGCCAGCAGCCATTCGGGGGTCACCGGGGAGCTGTTTTTT.

This clonotype is labeled as medium-sized. V is TRBV20-1 and J is TRBJ1-2; a weak D match, TRBD1 (5 bases). The V end was cut by 6 bases, the J end by 2 bases, with 13 bases between. The CDR3 extends over 13 amino acids. Germline CDR1 and CDR2: DFQATT and SNEGSKA (reference sequence). In DNA, the CDR3 is TGCAGTGCGAGCGGGTCAGGGAACTATGGCTACACCTTC. Translation gives CSASGSGNYGYTF.

The chain links TRBV6-1 to TRBJ2-1, with 12 bases fitting TRBD2. V lost 6 bases, J lost 8 bases, and 5 bases stayed unmatched. CDR3 length equals 14 residues. Germline V lookup: CDR1 MNHNS, CDR2 SASEGT. In nucleotides, the CDR3 is TGTGCCAGCAGAGGACTAGCGGGGCGTTATGAGCAGTTCTTC. Encoded protein: CASRGLAGRYEQFF.

This clonotype occurred a few times. This rearrangement joins TRBV7-6 to TRBJ1-4; tentatively, D is TRBD1 (6 bases). Looked up from germline, CDR1 is SGHVS and CDR2 is FNYEAQ. The germline V and J ends were trimmed by 0 bases and 14 bases, with 16 bases remaining between them. This CDR3 spans 14 amino acids. The CDR3 here is CASSLATGSGGLFF. In DNA, the CDR3 is TGTGCCAGCAGCTTAGCGACAGGCTCAGGCGGGCTGTTTTTT. Together with reference TRBV7-6 and TRBJ1-4, the CDR3 gives the full variable domain: GAGVSQSPRYKVTKRGQDVALRCDPISGHVSLYWYRQALGQGPEFLTYFNYEAQQDKSGLPNDRFSAERPEGSISTLTIQRTEQRDSAMYRCASSLATGSGGLFFGSGTQLSVL.

This chain uses TRBV21-1 with TRBJ2-2; the DNA was not used to check the table's D call, TRBD1. TRBV21-1 is deemed a pseudogene. There are 16 residues in the CDR3. The CDR3 DNA is TGTGCCAGCAGCAAAGAGATAGGGGGATACACCGGGGAGCTGTTTTTT. This codes for CASSKEIGGYTGELFF.